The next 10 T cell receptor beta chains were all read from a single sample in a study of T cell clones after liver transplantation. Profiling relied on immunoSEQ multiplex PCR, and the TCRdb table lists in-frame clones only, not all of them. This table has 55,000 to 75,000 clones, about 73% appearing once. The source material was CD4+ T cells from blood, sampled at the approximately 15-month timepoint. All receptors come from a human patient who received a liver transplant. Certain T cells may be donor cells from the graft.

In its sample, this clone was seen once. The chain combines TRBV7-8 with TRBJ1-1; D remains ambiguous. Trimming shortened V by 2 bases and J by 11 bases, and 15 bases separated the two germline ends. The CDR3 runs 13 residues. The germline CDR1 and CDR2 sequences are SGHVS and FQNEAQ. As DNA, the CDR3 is TGTGCCAGCAGCTTAAGTACGTCAGGTTTGGCTTTCTTT. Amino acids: CASSLSTSGLAFF. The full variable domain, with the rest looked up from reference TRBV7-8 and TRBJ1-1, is GAGVSQSPRYKVAKRGQDVALRCDPISGHVSLFWYQQALGQGPEFLTYFQNEAQLDKSGLPSDRFFAERPEGSVSTLKIQRTQQEDSAVYLCASSLSTSGLAFFGQGTRLTVV.

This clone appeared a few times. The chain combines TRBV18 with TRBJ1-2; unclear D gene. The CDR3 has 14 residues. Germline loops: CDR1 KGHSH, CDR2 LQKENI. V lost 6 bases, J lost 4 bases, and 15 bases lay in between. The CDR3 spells CASSTNDGSYGYTF. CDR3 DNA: TGTGCCAGCTCGACCAACGACGGCTCCTATGGCTACACCTTC.

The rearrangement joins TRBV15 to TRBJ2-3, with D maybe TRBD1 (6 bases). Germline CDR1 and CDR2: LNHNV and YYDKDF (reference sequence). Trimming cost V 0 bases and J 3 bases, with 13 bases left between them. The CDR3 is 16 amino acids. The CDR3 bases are TGTGCCACCAGCAGAGACAGGGGTGCTAGAACAGATACGCAGTATTTT. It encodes CATSRDRGARTDTQYF. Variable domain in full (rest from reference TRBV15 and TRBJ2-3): DAMVIQNPRYQVTQFGKPVTLSCSQTLNHNVMYWYQQKSSQAPKLLFHYYDKDFNNEADTPDNFQSRRPNTSFCFLDIRSPGLGDTAMYLCATSRDRGARTDTQYFGPGTRLTVL.

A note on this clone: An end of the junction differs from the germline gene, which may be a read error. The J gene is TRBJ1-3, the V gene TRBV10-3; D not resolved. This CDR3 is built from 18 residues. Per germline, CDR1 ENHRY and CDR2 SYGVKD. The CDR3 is CAANPTWEGMGSGNTIYF. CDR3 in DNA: TGCGCCGCGAACCCAACCTGGGAGGGAATGGGCTCTGGAAACACCATATATTTT.

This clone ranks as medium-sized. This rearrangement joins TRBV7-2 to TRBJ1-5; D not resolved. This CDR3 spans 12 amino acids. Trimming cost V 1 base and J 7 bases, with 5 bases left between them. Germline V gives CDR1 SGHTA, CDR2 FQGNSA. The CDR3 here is CASSLVGQPQHF. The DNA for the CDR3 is TGTGCCAGCAGCTTAGTAGGCCAGCCCCAGCATTTT.

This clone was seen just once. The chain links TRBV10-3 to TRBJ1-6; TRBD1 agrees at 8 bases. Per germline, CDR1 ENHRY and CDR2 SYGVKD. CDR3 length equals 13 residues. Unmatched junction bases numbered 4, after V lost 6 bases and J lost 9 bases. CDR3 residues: CAIRGQDGSPLHF. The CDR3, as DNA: TGTGCCATCAGGGGACAGGACGGTTCACCCCTCCACTTT.

CDR3 nucleotide sequence: TGCGCCAGCAGCGAAGGAACAGGGGGGGATACGCAGTATTTT. It is translated as CASSEGTGGDTQYF. The rearrangement uses TRBV5-1 and TRBJ2-3, with 8 bases aligning to TRBD1. Losses at the gene ends were 4 bases for V and 6 bases for J; bases not matched to a gene: 7. Germline V gives CDR1 SGHRS, CDR2 YFSETQ. The CDR3 loop spans 14 amino acids.

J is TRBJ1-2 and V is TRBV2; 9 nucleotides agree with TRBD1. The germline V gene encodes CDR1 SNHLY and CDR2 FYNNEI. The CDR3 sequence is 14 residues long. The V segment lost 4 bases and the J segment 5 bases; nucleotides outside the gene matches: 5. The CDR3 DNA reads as TGTGCCAGCAGTGGGGGACAGGGAGGGTATGGCTACACCTTC. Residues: CASSGGQGGYGYTF.

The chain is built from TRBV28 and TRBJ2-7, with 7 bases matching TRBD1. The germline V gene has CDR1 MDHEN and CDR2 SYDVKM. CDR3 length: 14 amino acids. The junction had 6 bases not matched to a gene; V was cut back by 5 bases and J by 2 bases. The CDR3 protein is CASSVVGQPYEQYF. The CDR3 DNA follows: TGTGCCAGCAGTGTCGTGGGACAGCCCTACGAGCAGTACTTC. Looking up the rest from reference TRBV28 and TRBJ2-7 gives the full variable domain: DVKVTQSSRYLVKRTGEKVFLECVQDMDHENMFWYRQDPGLGLRLIYFSYDVKMKEKGDIPEGYSVSREKKERFSLILESASTNQTSMYLCASSVVGQPYEQYFGPGTRLTVT.

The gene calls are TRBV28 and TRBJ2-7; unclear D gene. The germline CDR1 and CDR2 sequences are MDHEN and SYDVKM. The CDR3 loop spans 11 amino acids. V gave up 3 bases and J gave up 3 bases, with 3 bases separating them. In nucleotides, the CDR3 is TGTGCCAGCAGTTTCATCTACGAGCAGTACTTC. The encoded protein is CASSFIYEQYF.